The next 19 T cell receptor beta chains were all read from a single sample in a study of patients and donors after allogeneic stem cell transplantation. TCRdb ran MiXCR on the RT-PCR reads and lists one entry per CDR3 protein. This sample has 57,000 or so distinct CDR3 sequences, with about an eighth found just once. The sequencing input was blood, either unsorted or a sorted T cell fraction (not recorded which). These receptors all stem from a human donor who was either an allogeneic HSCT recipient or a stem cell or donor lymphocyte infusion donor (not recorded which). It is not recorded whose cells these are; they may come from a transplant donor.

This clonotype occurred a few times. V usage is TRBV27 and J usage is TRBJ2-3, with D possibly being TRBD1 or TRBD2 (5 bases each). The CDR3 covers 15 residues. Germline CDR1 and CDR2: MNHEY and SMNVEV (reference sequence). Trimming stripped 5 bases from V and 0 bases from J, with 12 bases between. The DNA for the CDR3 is TGTGCCAGCAGTGACTGGGACCTCAGCACAGATACGCAGTATTTT. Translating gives CASSDWDLSTDTQYF.

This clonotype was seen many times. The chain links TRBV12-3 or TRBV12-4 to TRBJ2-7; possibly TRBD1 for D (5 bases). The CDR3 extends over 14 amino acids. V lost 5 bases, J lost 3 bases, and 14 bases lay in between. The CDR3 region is CASSRPGHSYEQYF. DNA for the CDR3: TGTGCCAGCAGTCGCCCTGGACACAGCTACGAGCAGTACTTC.

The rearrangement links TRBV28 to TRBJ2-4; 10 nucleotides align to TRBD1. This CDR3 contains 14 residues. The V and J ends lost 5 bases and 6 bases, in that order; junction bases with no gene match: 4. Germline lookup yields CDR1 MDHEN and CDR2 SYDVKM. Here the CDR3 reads CASSRQGAGNIQYF. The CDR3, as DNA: TGTGCCAGCAGTCGACAGGGGGCCGGAAACATTCAGTACTTC.

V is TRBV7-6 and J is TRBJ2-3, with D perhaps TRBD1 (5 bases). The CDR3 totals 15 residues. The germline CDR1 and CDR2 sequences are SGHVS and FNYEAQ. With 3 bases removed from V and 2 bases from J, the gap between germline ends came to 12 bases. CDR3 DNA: TGTGCCAGCAGCTTTAAAGGGGCGTCCACAGATACGCAGTATTTT. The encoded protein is CASSFKGASTDTQYF.

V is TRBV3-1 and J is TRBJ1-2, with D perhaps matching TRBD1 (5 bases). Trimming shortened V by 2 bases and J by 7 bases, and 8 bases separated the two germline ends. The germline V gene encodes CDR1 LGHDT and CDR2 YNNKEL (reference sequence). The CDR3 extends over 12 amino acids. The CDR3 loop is CASSQTGTGYTF. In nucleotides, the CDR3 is TGTGCCAGCAGCCAAACCGGGACTGGCTACACCTTC.

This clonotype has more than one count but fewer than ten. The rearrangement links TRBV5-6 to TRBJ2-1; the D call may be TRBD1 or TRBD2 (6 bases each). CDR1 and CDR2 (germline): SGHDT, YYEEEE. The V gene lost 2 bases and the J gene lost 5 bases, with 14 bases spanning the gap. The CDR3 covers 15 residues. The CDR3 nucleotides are TGTGCCAGCAGCTTTAGGAGGGGGAACAACAATGAGCAGTTCTTC. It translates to CASSFRRGNNNEQFF.

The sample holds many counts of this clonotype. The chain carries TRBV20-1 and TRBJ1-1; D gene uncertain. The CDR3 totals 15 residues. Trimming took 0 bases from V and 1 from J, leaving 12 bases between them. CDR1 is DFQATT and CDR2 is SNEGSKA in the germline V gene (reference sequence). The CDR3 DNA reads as TGCAGTGCTAGAGAATGGGCAGTTAAGAACACTGAAGCTTTCTTT. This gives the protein CSAREWAVKNTEAFF.

CDR3 nucleotide sequence: TGCAGCGTTGAAGATAGAGCGGGAGCCTACGAGCAGTACTTC. Translation gives CSVEDRAGAYEQYF. The rearrangement uses TRBV29-1 and TRBJ2-7, with 8 bases lining up with TRBD2. The junction had 3 bases not matched to a gene; V was cut back by 0 bases and J by 2 bases. Per the germline V gene, CDR1 is SQVTM and CDR2 is ANQGSEA. The CDR3 loop spans 14 amino acids.

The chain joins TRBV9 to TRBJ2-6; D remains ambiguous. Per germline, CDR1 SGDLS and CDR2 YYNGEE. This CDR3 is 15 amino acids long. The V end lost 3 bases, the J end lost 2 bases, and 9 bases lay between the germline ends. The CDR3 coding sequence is TGTGCCAGCAGCGCGTCCACAACTGGGGCCAACGTCCTGACTTTC. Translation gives CASSASTTGANVLTF.

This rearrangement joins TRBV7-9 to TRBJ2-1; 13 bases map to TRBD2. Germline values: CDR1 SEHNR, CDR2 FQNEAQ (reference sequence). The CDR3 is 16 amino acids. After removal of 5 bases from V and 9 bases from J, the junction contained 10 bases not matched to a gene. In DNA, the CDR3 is TGTGCCAGCAGCCCCTCGCCGGGACTAGCGGGATTTGAGCAGTTCTTC. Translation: CASSPSPGLAGFEQFF.

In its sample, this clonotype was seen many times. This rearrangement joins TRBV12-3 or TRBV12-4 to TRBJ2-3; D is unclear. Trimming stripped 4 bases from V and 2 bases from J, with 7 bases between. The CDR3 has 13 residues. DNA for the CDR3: TGTGCCAGCAGTTCCGGTGTCACAGATACGCAGTATTTT. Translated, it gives CASSSGVTDTQYF.

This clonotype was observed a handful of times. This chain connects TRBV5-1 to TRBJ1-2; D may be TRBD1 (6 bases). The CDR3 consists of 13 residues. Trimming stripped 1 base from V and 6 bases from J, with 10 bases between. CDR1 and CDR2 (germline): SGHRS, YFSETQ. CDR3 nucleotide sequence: TGCGCCAGCAGCTTGTCGGGGGCGGATGGCTACACCTTC. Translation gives CASSLSGADGYTF. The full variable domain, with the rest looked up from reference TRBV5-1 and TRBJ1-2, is KAGVTQTPRYLIKTRGQQVTLSCSPISGHRSVSWYQQTPGQGLQFLFEYFSETQRNKGNFPGRFSGRQFSNSRSEMNVSTLELGDSALYLCASSLSGADGYTFGSGTRLTVV.

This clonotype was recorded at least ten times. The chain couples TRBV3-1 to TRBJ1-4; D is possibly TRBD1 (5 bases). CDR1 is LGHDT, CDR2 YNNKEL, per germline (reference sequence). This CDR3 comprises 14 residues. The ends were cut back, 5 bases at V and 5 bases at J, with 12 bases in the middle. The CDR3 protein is CASSIRQPNEKLFF. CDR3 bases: TGTGCCAGCAGCATTCGACAGCCCAATGAAAAACTGTTTTTT.

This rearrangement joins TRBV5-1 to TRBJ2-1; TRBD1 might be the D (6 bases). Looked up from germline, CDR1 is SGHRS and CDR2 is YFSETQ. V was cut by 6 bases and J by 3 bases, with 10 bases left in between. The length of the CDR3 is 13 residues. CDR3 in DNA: TGCGCCAGCACCGACAGGAACTACAATGAGCAGTTCTTC. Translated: CASTDRNYNEQFF.

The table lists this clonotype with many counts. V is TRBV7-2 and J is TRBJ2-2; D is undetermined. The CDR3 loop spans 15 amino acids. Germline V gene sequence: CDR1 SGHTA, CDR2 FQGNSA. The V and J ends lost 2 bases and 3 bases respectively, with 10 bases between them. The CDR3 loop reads CASSLFVLDTGELFF. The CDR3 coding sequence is TGTGCCAGCAGCTTATTTGTTCTCGACACCGGGGAGCTGTTTTTT.

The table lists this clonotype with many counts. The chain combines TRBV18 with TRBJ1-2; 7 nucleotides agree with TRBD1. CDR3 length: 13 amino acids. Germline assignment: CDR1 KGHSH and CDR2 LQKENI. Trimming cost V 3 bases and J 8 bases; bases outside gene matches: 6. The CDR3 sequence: CASSPRQGNGYTF. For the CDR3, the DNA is TGTGCCAGCTCACCGCGACAGGGAAACGGCTACACCTTC.

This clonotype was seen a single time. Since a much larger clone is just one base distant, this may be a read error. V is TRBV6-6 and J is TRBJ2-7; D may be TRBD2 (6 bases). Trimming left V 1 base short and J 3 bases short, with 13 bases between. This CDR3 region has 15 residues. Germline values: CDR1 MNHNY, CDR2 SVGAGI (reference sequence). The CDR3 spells CASSYLIAALYEQYF. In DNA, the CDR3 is TGTGCCAGCAGTTACTTGATAGCGGCCCTCTACGAGCAGTACTTC.

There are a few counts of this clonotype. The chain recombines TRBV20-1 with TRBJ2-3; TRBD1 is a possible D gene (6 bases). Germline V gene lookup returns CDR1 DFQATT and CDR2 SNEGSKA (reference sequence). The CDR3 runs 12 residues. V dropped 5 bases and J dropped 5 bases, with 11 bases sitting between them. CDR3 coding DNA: TGCAGTGCTTCACAGGGAGAAGATACGCAGTATTTT. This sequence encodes CSASQGEDTQYF.

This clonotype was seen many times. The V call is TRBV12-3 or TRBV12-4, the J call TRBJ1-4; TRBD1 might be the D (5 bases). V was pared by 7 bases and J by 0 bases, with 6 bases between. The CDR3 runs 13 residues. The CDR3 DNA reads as TGTGCCAGCATGGGGGCAACTAATGAAAAACTGTTTTTT. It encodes CASMGATNEKLFF.